A single sample is the source of the 13 T cell receptor beta chains below, sequenced in a study of type 1 regulatory T cells (dated by TCRdb to 2020 to 2023). Their antigen targets remain unknown. The instrument given in TCRdb is Illumina MiSeq. TCRdb applied fastp at Q25 and MiXCR to the public reads, then kept only in-frame beta chains. Each entry is one CDR3 protein sequence, shown with its most common DNA and genes. This sample holds 60,000 to 80,000 distinct CDR3 sequences; nearly 65% were observed only once. The top ten clonotypes cover 6.5% to 8.5% of the sample. Sequenced input: cultured T cells, either the whole culture or a sorted T cell fraction (not recorded which). The sample's cell subset or site, from its label and the paper: Tr1-enriched cell product generated in vitro against host alloantigens. The receptors were gathered from a human donor in good health.

The chain joins TRBV6-6 to TRBJ2-5, with a possible D match to TRBD1 (6 bases). Germline V CDR1 and CDR2: MNHNY, SVGAGI (reference sequence). CDR3 length equals 14 residues. Trimming removed 4 bases from V and 7 bases from J, with 16 bases in between. The CDR3 protein is CASSSTDSEGTQYF. In DNA, the CDR3 is TGTGCCAGCAGTTCCACGGACAGTGAAGGGACCCAGTACTTC.

This clonotype came up a few times. The chain links TRBV19 to TRBJ2-2; the match to TRBD1 covers 7 bases. Trimming removed 3 bases from V and 0 bases from J; junction bases left unmatched: 4. Germline V gene lookup returns CDR1 LNHDA and CDR2 SQIVND (reference sequence). The CDR3 runs to 16 residues. In DNA, the CDR3 is TGTGCCAGTAGTATCGTGGGACAGCCGAACACCGGGGAGCTGTTTTTT. Translating gives CASSIVGQPNTGELFF.

V is TRBV20-1 and J is TRBJ2-1; 10 bases agree with TRBD2. The ends lost 2 bases at V and 7 bases at J; junction bases unmatched: 8. This CDR3 region has 15 residues. Germline CDR1 is DFQATT and CDR2 is SNEGSKA (reference sequence). This chain's CDR3 is CSARPRTSGLNEQFF. The DNA of the CDR3 is TGCAGTGCTAGACCTCGGACTAGCGGACTGAATGAGCAGTTCTTC.

This CDR3 is CSAEVRNTGELFF. The CDR3 DNA is TGCAGTGCTGAGGTCAGGAACACCGGGGAGCTGTTTTTT. The chain has TRBV20-1 and TRBJ2-2; D gene unclear. Germline CDR1 reads DFQATT; CDR2 reads SNEGSKA (reference sequence). The CDR3 sequence is 13 residues long. Between the trimmed V and J ends, which lost 5 bases and 1 base, there was a span of 8 bases.

In its sample, this clonotype was seen a few times. This chain links TRBV20-1 with TRBJ2-7; D gene uncertain. Looked up from germline, CDR1 is DFQATT and CDR2 is SNEGSKA (reference sequence). CDR3 length: 12 residues. The ends were cut back, 1 base at V and 2 bases at J, with 6 bases in the middle. CDR3 sequence reads: CSARGFAYEQYF. CDR3 bases: TGCAGTGCTAGAGGTTTCGCCTACGAGCAGTACTTC.

The chain couples TRBV9 to TRBJ2-5; the match to TRBD2 covers 15 bases. Germline lookup yields CDR1 SGDLS and CDR2 YYNGEE. V gave up 0 bases and J gave up 10 bases; unmatched junction bases: 4. The CDR3 covers 15 residues. DNA of the CDR3: TGTGCCAGCAGCGTAGCTGGACTAGCGGGAGGGGTCCAGTACTTC. Residues: CASSVAGLAGGVQYF.

The chain is built from TRBV5-1 and TRBJ2-5; 10 bases map to TRBD2. V lost 5 bases and J lost 4; bases outside the gene matches: 14. CDR1 and CDR2 (germline): SGHRS, YFSETQ. The CDR3 consists of 17 residues. CDR3 nucleotide sequence: TGCGCCAGCAGTATCCTAGCGGGAGCGCTGGGTGGAGAGACCCAGTACTTC. It translates to CASSILAGALGGETQYF.

The CDR3 here is CASNPGLAGGIGELFF. In DNA, the CDR3 is TGTGCCAGCAATCCCGGACTAGCGGGAGGCATCGGGGAGCTGTTTTTT. This sequence joins TRBV6-5 and TRBJ2-2, with 14 bases that match TRBD2. There are 16 residues in the CDR3. V trimming: 7 bases; J trimming: 7 bases; junction bases outside the gene matches: 8. CDR1 is MNHEY and CDR2 is SVGAGI in the germline V gene.

To note about this clonotype: The junction shows a germline mismatch at one end, possibly a read error. The rearrangement joins TRBV5-1 to TRBJ1-2; the match to TRBD1 covers 7 bases. The length of the CDR3 is 14 residues. Germline V gene lookup returns CDR1 SGHRS and CDR2 YFSETQ. The CDR3 loop is CSSSLAGQSAGYTF. CDR3 coding DNA: TGCTCCAGCAGCTTGGCGGGACAGTCAGCTGGCTACACCTTC.

By sample share, this clonotype is medium-sized. The V and J genes are TRBV20-1 and TRBJ2-7; D unclear. From germline, CDR1 is DFQATT and CDR2 SNEGSKA (reference sequence). V was shortened by 6 bases and J by 0 bases, with 15 bases between the two germline ends. The CDR3 is 14 residues long. The CDR3 DNA is TGCAGTGCCTTTCCACAGTTGACCTCCTACGAGCAGTACTTC. Encoded protein: CSAFPQLTSYEQYF.

This clonotype turned up a few times. The chain employs TRBV7-6 and TRBJ2-5, with D possibly being TRBD1 (6 bases). Germline V gene data show CDR1 as SGHVS and CDR2 as FNYEAQ. The CDR3 is made up of 14 amino acids. With 4 bases removed from V and 4 bases from J, the gap between germline ends came to 13 bases. The DNA for the CDR3 is TGTGCCAGCAGCTCGGTAGGGGGTGGAGAGACCCAGTACTTC. Translating gives CASSSVGGGETQYF.

This sequence joins TRBV24-1 and TRBJ1-1; D is ambiguous. Germline V lookup: CDR1 KGHDR, CDR2 SFDVKD. The V end lost 5 bases, the J end lost 2 bases, and 8 bases lay between the germline ends. This CDR3 is 13 amino acids long. The CDR3 spells CATSGGSNTEAFF. The DNA of the CDR3 is TGTGCCACCAGTGGGGGTTCTAACACTGAAGCTTTCTTT.

The V and J genes are TRBV7-8 and TRBJ2-2, with D possibly matching TRBD2 (5 bases). Germline CDR1 is SGHVS and CDR2 is FQNEAQ. Trimming cost V 5 bases and J 6 bases, with 13 bases left between them. The CDR3 extends over 14 amino acids. CDR3 loop: CASSGRRLPGELFF. In DNA, the CDR3 is TGTGCCAGCAGCGGCCGCAGACTACCCGGGGAGCTGTTTTTT.